The source of this T cell receptor beta chain is a study of blood T cell repertoires in COVID-19 (dated by TCRdb to between 2020 and 2021). Regarding the study in general: Collaborator samples came from the United States, Italy and Spain and covered acute and convalescent phases of COVID-19. The repertoires were released in a freely available public database intended as a resource for research on the immune response to SARS-CoV-2. The material from the prospective study consisted of cDNA or gDNA derived from T cells, B-cell-depleted T cells, or PBMCs. Samples were obtained from the ongoing ImmuneRACE study (first 160 participants) and from over a thousand subjects provided by 6 global collaborators. Subjects who had been exposed to COVID-19, were actively infected with it, or had recovered from it provided the deeply sampled blood TCRbeta repertoires that made up the dataset. Where available, HLA class I and class II types were obtained from metadata supplied by the sample provider rather than from assay-based typing. Nearly every sample came with metadata listing a de-identified subject ID, COVID-19 status, age in years and sex.

The CDR3 covers 14 residues, taking in both the cysteine and the phenylalanine. The DNA shown is the 42-base CDR3, in frame from base 1. V is cut by 0 bases and J by 3 bases, and the space between the germline ends is 8 bases. The CDR1 and CDR2 encoded by the germline V gene are KGHSH and LQKENI. Notes on this clone: This clone's antigen is unknown. Base qualities are not recorded, but no much larger clone differs from it by a single base.

TCRbeta CDR3 regions were amplified from genomic DNA by means of the immunoSEQ Assay, a bias-controlled multiplex PCR. As for how the authors treated the data: Nucleated cell counts per sample were estimated from amplification of reference gene primers within the assay. To quantify the absolute abundance of each unique TCRbeta CDR3 rearrangement, sequence reads were collapsed and filtered. Productive Simpson clonality was computed per sample as the square root of Simpson's diversity index over productive rearrangements. The table was pulled from immuneACCESS by TCRdb, which kept in-frame rearrangements only. Such tables lose some clones; where checked, under half of the loss comes from unresolved V genes, and the rest has no known cause. That table supplies the V and J calls and clone size; D and trimming were determined from the DNA. The sample table lists 150,000 to 200,000 clones, roughly 90% of them with a count of one. The biggest ten clones account for 5.5% to 7.5% of the sample.

Collaborating institutions collected whole blood in K2EDTA tubes following their own protocols. For TCRbeta analysis, collaborator samples were shipped as frozen whole blood, as isolated PBMCs, or as DNA extracted from either sample type. General study outcomes and caveats: Clinical and demographic metadata were provided uncurated, with the amount varying by source and participant.

The chain couples TRBV18 to TRBJ1-2, with a weak D call of TRBD1 (5 bases match). The clonotype was recovered from a man aged 35-49 years with acute or convalescent COVID-19. Sequenced input: peripheral blood. CDR3 protein: CASSPPSGYYGYTF. The DNA reads TGTGCCAGCTCACCACCTTCAGGGTACTATGGCTACACCTTC.